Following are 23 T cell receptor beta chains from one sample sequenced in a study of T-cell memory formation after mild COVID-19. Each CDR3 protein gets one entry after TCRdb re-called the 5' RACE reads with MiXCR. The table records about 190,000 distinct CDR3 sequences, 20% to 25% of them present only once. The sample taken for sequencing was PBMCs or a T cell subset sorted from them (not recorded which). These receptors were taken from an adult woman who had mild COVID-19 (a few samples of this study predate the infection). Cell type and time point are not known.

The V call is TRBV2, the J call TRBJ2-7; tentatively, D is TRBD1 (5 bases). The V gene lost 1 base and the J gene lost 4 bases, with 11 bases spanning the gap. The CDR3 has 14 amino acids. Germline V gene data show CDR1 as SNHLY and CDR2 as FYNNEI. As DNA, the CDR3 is TGTGCCAGCAGTGAAGTTATAGGGGTTTACGAGCAGTACTTC. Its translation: CASSEVIGVYEQYF. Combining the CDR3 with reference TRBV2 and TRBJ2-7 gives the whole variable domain EPEVTQTPSHQVTQMGQEVILRCVPISNHLYFYWYRQILGQKVEFLVSFYNNEISEKSEIFDDQFSVERPDGSNFTLKIRSTKLEDSAMYFCASSEVIGVYEQYFGPGTRLTVT.

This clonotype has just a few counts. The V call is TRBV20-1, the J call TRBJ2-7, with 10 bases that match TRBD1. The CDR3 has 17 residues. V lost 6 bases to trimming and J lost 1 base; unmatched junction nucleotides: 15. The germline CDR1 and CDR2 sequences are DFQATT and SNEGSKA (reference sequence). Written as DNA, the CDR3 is TGCAGTGCAAAGGGGGACAGGGGAAGTGTGGGGTCCTACGAGCAGTACTTC. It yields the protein CSAKGDRGSVGSYEQYF.

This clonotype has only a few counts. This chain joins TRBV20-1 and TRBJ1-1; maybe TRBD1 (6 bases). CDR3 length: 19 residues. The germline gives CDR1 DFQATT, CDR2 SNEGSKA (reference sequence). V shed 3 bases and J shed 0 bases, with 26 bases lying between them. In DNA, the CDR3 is TGCAGTGCTAGCGGCCTACAGGGTTATCCGCATCTAGTGAACACTGAAGCTTTCTTT. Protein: CSASGLQGYPHLVNTEAFF.

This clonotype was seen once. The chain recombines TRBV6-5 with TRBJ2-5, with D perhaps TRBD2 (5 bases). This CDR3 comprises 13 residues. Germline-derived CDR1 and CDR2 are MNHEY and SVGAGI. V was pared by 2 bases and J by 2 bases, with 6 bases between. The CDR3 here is CASSYREQETQYF. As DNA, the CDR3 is TGTGCCAGCAGTTACAGGGAGCAAGAGACCCAGTACTTC.

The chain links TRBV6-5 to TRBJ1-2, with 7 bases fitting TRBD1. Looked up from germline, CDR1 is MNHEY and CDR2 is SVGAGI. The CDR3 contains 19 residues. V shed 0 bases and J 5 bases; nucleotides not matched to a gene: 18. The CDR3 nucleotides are TGTGCCAGCAGTTACTCTTCATTTGGAGACGGGACAGCATCTTATGGCTACACCTTC. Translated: CASSYSSFGDGTASYGYTF.

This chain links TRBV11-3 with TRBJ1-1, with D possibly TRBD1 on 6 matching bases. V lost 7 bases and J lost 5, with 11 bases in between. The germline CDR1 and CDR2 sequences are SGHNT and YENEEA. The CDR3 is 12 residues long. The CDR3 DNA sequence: TGTGCCAGCACCCACCAGGGGACTGAAGCTTTCTTT. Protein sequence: CASTHQGTEAFF. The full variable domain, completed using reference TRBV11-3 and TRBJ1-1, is EAGVVQSPRYKIIEKKQPVAFWCNPISGHNTLYWYLQNLGQGPELLIRYENEEAVDDSQLPKDRFSAERLKGVDSTLKIQPAELGDSAVYLCASTHQGTEAFFGQGTRLTVV.

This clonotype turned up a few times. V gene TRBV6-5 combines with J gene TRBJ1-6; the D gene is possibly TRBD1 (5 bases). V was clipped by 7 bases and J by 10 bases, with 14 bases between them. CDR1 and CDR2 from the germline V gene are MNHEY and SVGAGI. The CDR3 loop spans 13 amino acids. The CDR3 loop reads CASNLGGGSPLHF. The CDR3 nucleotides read TGTGCCAGCAACCTTGGGGGGGGATCACCCCTCCACTTT.

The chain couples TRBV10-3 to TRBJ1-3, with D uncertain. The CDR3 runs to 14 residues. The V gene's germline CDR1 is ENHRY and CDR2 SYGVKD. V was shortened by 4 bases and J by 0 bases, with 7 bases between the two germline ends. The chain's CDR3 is CAISAGSSGNTIYF. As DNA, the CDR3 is TGTGCCATCAGTGCCGGGAGCTCTGGAAACACCATATATTTT.

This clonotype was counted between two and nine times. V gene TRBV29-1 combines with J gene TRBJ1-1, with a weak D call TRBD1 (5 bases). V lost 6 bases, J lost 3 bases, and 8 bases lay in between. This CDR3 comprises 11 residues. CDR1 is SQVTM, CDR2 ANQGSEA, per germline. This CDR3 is CSVGAYTEAFF. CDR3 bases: TGCAGCGTCGGGGCTTACACTGAAGCTTTCTTT. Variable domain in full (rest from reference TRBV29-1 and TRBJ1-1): SAVISQKPSRDICQRGTSLTIQCQVDSQVTMMFWYRQQPGQSLTLIATANQGSEATYESGFVIDKFPISRPNLTFSTLTVSNMSPEDSSIYLCSVGAYTEAFFGQGTRLTVV.

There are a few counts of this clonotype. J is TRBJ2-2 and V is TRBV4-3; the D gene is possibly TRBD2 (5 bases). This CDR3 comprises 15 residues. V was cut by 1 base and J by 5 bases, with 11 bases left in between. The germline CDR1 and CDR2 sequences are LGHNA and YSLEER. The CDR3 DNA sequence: TGCGCCAGCAGCCAAGGGGCTACGGGGACCGGGGAGCTGTTTTTT. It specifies CASSQGATGTGELFF.

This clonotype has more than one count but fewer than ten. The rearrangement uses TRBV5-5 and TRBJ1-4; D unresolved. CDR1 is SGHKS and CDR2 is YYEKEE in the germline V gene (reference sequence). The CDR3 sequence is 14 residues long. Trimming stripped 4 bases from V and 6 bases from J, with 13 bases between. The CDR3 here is CASSDNGSHEKLFF. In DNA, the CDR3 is TGTGCCAGCAGCGACAACGGTTCACATGAAAAACTGTTTTTT.

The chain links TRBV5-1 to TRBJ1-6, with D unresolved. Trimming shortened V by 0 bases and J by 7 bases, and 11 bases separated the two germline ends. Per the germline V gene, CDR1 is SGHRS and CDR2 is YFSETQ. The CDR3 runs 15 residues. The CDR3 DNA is TGCGCCAGCAGCTTGGCGGTGACGGGAAATTCACCCCTCCACTTT. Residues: CASSLAVTGNSPLHF.

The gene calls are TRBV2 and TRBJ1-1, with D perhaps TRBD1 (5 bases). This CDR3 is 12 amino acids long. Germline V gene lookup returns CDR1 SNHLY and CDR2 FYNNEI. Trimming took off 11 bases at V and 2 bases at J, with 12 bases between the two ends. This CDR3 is CAGGTANTEAFF. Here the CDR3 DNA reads TGTGCCGGGGGTACAGCTAACACTGAAGCTTTCTTT.

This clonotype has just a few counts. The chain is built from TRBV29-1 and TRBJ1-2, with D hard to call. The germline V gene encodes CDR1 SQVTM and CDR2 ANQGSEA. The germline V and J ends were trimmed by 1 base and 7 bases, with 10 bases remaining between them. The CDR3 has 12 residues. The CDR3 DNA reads TGCAGCGTTGAAGGGGTGGAGGGTGGCTACACCTTC. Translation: CSVEGVEGGYTF.

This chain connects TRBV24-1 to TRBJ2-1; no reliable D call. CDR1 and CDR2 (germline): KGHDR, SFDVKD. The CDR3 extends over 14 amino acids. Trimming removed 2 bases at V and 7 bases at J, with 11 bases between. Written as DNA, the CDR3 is TGTGCCACCAGTGATTCCCGCCTCCTTAATGAGCAGTTCTTC. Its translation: CATSDSRLLNEQFF.

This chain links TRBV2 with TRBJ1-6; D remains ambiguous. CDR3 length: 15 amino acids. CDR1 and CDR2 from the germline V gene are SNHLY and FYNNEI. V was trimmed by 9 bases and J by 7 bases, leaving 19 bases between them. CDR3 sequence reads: CASLNLEEMNSPLHF. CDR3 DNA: TGTGCCAGTCTCAACCTGGAGGAGATGAATTCACCCCTCCACTTT.

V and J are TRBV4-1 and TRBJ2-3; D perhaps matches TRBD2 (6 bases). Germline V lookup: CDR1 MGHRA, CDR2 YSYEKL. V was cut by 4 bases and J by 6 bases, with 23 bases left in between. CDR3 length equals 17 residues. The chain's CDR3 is CASSPRSGTHALDTQYF. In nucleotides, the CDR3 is TGCGCCAGCAGCCCGCGATCCGGGACTCACGCTTTGGATACGCAGTATTTT.

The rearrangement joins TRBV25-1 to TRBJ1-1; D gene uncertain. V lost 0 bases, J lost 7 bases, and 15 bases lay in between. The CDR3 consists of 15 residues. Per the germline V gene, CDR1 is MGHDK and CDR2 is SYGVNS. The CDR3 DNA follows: TGTGCCAGCAGTGAATATTGGTCAGTGGGTGGTGAAGCTTTCTTT. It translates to CASSEYWSVGGEAFF.

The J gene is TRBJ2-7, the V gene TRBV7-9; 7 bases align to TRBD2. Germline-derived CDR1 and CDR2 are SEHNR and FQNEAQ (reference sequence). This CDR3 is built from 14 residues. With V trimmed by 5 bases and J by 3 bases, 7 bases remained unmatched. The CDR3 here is CASSASTSSYEQYF. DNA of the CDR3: TGTGCCAGCAGCGCCTCGACTAGCAGCTACGAGCAGTACTTC.

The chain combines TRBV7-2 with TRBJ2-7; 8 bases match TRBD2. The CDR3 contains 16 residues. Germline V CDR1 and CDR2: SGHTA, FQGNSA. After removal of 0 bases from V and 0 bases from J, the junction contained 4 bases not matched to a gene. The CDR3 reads CASSLALAGPSYEQYF. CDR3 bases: TGTGCCAGCAGCTTAGCGCTAGCGGGTCCCTCCTACGAGCAGTACTTC.

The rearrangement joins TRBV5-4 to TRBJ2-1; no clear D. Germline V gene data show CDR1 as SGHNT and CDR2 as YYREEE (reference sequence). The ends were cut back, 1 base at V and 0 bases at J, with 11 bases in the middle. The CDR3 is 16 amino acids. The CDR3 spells CASSLFALSSYNEQFF. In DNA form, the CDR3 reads TGTGCCAGCAGCTTGTTTGCTCTAAGCTCCTACAATGAGCAGTTCTTC.

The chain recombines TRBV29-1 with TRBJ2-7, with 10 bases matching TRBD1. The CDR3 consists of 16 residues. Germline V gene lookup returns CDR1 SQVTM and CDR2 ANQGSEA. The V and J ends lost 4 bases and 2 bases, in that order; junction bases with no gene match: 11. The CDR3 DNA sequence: TGCAGCGTTGTCCCCTTTTGGACAGGGGGGACCTACGAGCAGTACTTC. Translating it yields CSVVPFWTGGTYEQYF.

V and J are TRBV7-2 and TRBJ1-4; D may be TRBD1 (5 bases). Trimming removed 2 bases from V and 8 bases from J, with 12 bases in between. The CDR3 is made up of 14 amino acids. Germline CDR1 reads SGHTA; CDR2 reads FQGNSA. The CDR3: CASSLSGTGEKLFF. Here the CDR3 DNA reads TGTGCCAGCAGCTTATCAGGGACGGGGGAAAAACTGTTTTTT.